This is a list of T cell receptor beta chains from one sample in a study of shared clonotypes between healthy human individuals. Here immunoSEQ multiplex PCR was the method, and the copy in TCRdb shows in-frame clones only, minus some. Counted here are some 2.3 million clones, 90% to 95% occurring once; the ten biggest clones make up under 0.45%. Sequenced material: naive CD4+ T cells from PBMCs. The origin of the receptors is a man aged 18 to 35 in good health. Some clones in this sample may be carry-over from other donors' samples. Both conserved end residues are part of each CDR3. The D gene is left open where the match is weak. Clone sizes are given selectively: once, few, many, or a class where the clone is expanded.

NA	TRBV11-1	NA	TRBJ1-1	CASSLRRAAEAFF	TGTGCCAGCAGCTTGAGAAGGGCGGCTGAAGCTTTCTTT
NA	TRBV5-1	NA	TRBJ2-3	CASSLAWGGAVKDTQYF	TGCGCCAGCAGCTTGGCCTGGGGGGGCGCAGTTAAAGATACGCAGTATTTT
NA	TRBV4-2	TRBD1	TRBJ1-2	CASSQTLGDRYGYTF	TGTGCCAGCAGCCAAACCTTGGGGGACAGGTATGGCTACACCTTC
NA	TRBV5-4	NA	TRBJ2-5	CASSSGRGGETQYF	TGTGCCAGCAGCTCGGGGCGGGGAGGAGAGACCCAGTACTTC
once	TRBV14	NA	TRBJ1-3	CASSQGVSVSGNTIYF	TGTGCCAGCAGCCAAGGGGTGTCGGTCTCTGGAAACACCATATATTTT
NA	TRBV5-4	NA	TRBJ2-3	CASSRGDGEITDTQYF	TGTGCCAGCAGTAGGGGGGACGGAGAGATCACAGATACGCAGTATTTT
NA	TRBV7-3	NA	TRBJ2-5	CASSSVQGSQETQYF	TGTGCCAGCAGCTCGGTTCAGGGGAGCCAAGAGACCCAGTACTTC
NA	TRBV12-5	TRBD2	TRBJ2-3	CASGLALAGGPTDTQYF	TGTGCTAGTGGTTTGGCCTTAGCGGGAGGGCCTACAGATACGCAGTATTTT
NA	TRBV29-1	TRBD2	TRBJ2-7	CSVRPAGIREQYF	TGCAGCGTTCGTCCAGCGGGAATACGCGAGCAGTACTTC
few	TRBV6-5	NA	TRBJ2-2	CASSYSRGTGELFF	TGTGCCAGCAGTTACTCCCGGGGCACCGGGGAGCTGTTTTTT
NA	TRBV5-4	TRBD1	TRBJ1-2	CASSLAPTGFGYTF	TGTGCCAGCAGCTTGGCCCCGACAGGGTTCGGCTACACCTTC
NA	TRBV7-2	NA	TRBJ2-6	CASSYWSSGANVLTF	TGTGCCAGCAGCTATTGGTCCTCTGGGGCCAACGTCCTGACTTTC
NA	TRBV7-2	NA	TRBJ2-7	CASSLVSVPGKLDEQYF	TGTGCCAGCAGCTTAGTCTCGGTGCCAGGGAAATTGGACGAGCAGTACTTC
NA	TRBV5-1	NA	TRBJ2-6	CASSSGGSGANVLTF	TGCGCCAGCAGCTCCGGGGGTTCTGGGGCCAACGTCCTGACTTTC
NA	TRBV5-1	TRBD1	TRBJ2-2	CASSLERPGQGSGELFF	TGCGCCAGCAGCCTGGAACGACCCGGACAGGGGTCCGGGGAGCTGTTTTTT
once	TRBV6-5	TRBD1	TRBJ2-7	CASRIRQGYEQYF	TGTGCCAGCCGGATACGACAGGGCTACGAGCAGTACTTC
NA	TRBV5-4	TRBD2	TRBJ2-7	CASSLLTGGPPYEQYF	TGTGCCAGCAGCTTGTTGACGGGAGGCCCCCCCTACGAGCAGTACTTC
NA	TRBV7-9	NA	TRBJ2-3	CASSLVGQSTDTQYF	TGTGCCAGCAGCTTAGTAGGACAGAGCACAGATACGCAGTATTTT
NA	TRBV14	TRBD1	TRBJ2-2	CASSRWGQGNTGELFF	TGTGCCAGCAGCCGGTGGGGACAGGGGAACACCGGGGAGCTGTTTTTT
once	TRBV18	TRBD2	TRBJ2-1	CASSPWWTSGRGNEQFF	TGTGCCAGCTCACCATGGTGGACTAGCGGGAGGGGCAATGAGCAGTTCTTC
once	TRBV28	TRBD2	TRBJ2-5	CASRRGRGETQYF	TGTGCCAGCAGGAGAGGGAGGGGAGAGACCCAGTACTTC
NA	TRBV29-1	TRBD2	TRBJ2-5	CSAEGLGGRRQETQYF	TGCAGCGCAGAGGGGTTGGGCGGGAGGAGGCAAGAGACCCAGTACTTC
NA	TRBV19	NA	TRBJ1-2	CASLGRAGRHYGYTF	TGTGCCAGCCTCGGAAGGGCAGGGCGGCACTATGGCTACACCTTC
NA	TRBV5-1	NA	TRBJ1-4	CASSPERANEKLFF	TGCGCCAGCAGCCCGGAGAGAGCTAATGAAAAACTGTTTTTT
NA	TRBV19	NA	TRBJ1-1	CASSPYPGENTEAFF	TGTGCCAGTAGTCCCTACCCAGGGGAGAACACTGAAGCTTTCTTT
NA	TRBV28	NA	TRBJ1-2	CASSLSHLRLGYGYTF	TGTGCCAGCAGTTTATCCCACCTAAGGTTAGGCTATGGCTACACCTTC
NA	TRBV7-3	TRBD1	TRBJ2-7	CASSFTRDSYEQYF	TGTGCCAGCAGCTTTACGAGGGACAGCTACGAGCAGTACTTC
NA	TRBV7-3	TRBD1	TRBJ2-1	CASSSGTTGGPQFF	TGTGCCAGCAGCTCGGGTACGACAGGGGGGCCGCAGTTCTTC
NA	TRBV6-1	TRBD2	TRBJ2-7	CASRSDSGRVHEQYF	TGTGCCAGCAGATCCGATAGCGGGAGGGTTCACGAGCAGTACTTC
NA	TRBV7-9	NA	TRBJ1-1	CAIRGQQNTEAFF	TGTGCCATACGGGGGCAGCAGAACACTGAAGCTTTCTTT
once	TRBV27	NA	TRBJ2-5	CASSPRLLGVETQYF	TGTGCCAGCAGCCCACGGCTGTTAGGGGTTGAGACCCAGTACTTC
NA	TRBV5-1	TRBD2	TRBJ2-5	CASREGTSGNGETQYF	TGCGCCAGCAGAGAGGGGACTAGCGGGAACGGGGAGACCCAGTACTTC
NA	TRBV18	TRBD1	TRBJ2-7	CASSPTGVLDYEQYF	TGTGCCAGCTCACCCACAGGGGTGCTTGACTACGAGCAGTACTTC
NA	TRBV6-1	TRBD1	TRBJ1-5	CASRKGTGWDQPQHF	TGTGCCAGCAGGAAGGGGACAGGGTGGGATCAGCCCCAGCATTTT
NA	TRBV25-1	NA	TRBJ1-4	CASTGREVGSNEKLFF	TGTGCCAGCACTGGGCGGGAGGTGGGATCTAATGAAAAACTGTTTTTT
NA	TRBV18	NA	TRBJ2-1	CASSNVGGGTYSYNEQFF	TGTGCCAGCTCGAATGTGGGGGGCGGGACTTACTCCTACAATGAGCAGTTCTTC
NA	TRBV7-9	NA	TRBJ1-2	CASSDKYGVRPQNGYTF	TGTGCCAGCAGCGACAAGTATGGGGTGCGCCCCCAAAATGGCTACACCTTC
once	TRBV28	TRBD1	TRBJ1-2	CASSKGRQGHGSGYTF	TGTGCCAGCAGCAAAGGAAGACAGGGCCACGGGAGTGGCTACACCTTC
NA	TRBV5-1	NA	TRBJ1-5	CASSLGGVEGQPQHF	TGCGCCAGCAGCTTGGGAGGGGTGGAGGGTCAGCCCCAGCATTTT
NA	TRBV28	TRBD1	TRBJ2-7	CASSLSRTGVYEQYF	TGTGCCAGCAGTTTATCGAGGACAGGGGTCTACGAGCAGTACTTC
NA	TRBV28	TRBD1	TRBJ2-7	CASTELYGTGAYEQYF	TGTGCCAGCACCGAGCTGTACGGGACAGGGGCCTACGAGCAGTACTTC
NA	TRBV30	NA	TRBJ2-5	CAWSSRETQYF	TGTGCCTGGAGTTCGAGGGAGACCCAGTACTTC
NA	TRBV5-5	TRBD1	TRBJ1-2	CASSYWDRDGYTF	TGTGCCAGCAGCTACTGGGACAGGGACGGCTACACCTTC
NA	TRBV11-2	NA	TRBJ2-6	CASSAYAHSGANVLTF	TGTGCCAGCAGCGCGTACGCCCACTCTGGGGCCAACGTCCTGACTTTC
NA	TRBV14	NA	TRBJ1-2	CASSLEGANYGYTF	TGTGCCAGCAGCCTGGAGGGTGCGAACTATGGCTACACCTTC
NA	TRBV5-6	NA	TRBJ2-1	CASSRDGGRGNEQFF	TGTGCCAGCAGCCGCGATGGGGGACGAGGGAATGAGCAGTTCTTC
once	TRBV27	NA	TRBJ2-5	CASRRGETQYF	TGTGCCAGCAGACGGGGAGAGACCCAGTACTTC
NA	TRBV5-4	NA	TRBJ2-7	CASSSPGATYEQYF	TGTGCCAGCAGCTCCCCCGGGGCAACCTACGAGCAGTACTTC
NA	TRBV5-4	TRBD1	TRBJ2-7	CASSLTRQGNYEQYF	TGTGCCAGCAGCCTTACCCGACAGGGTAACTACGAGCAGTACTTC
NA	TRBV10-3	TRBD2	TRBJ2-7	CAISEASGLPYEQYF	TGTGCCATCAGTGAAGCTAGCGGATTGCCCTACGAGCAGTACTTC
NA	TRBV10-3	TRBD2	TRBJ2-2	CAISVAGGTGELFF	TGTGCCATCAGTGTCGCGGGAGGGACCGGGGAGCTGTTTTTT
NA	TRBV7-9	NA	TRBJ2-3	CASRHRQFSTDTQYF	TGTGCCAGCAGGCACCGACAGTTTAGCACAGATACGCAGTATTTT
NA	TRBV4-3	NA	TRBJ2-3	CASSLPGDTQYF	TGCGCCAGCAGCCTACCGGGGGATACGCAGTATTTT
NA	TRBV28	TRBD1	TRBJ2-7	CASSLYGTGISYEQYF	TGTGCCAGCAGTTTATACGGGACAGGGATCTCCTACGAGCAGTACTTC
NA	TRBV5-1	TRBD1	TRBJ1-1	CASSSMGQGHTEAFF	TGCGCCAGCAGCTCCATGGGACAGGGCCACACTGAAGCTTTCTTT
NA	TRBV10-3	NA	TRBJ2-7	CAISGSPKPYEQYF	TGTGCCATCAGTGGTAGTCCGAAACCCTACGAGCAGTACTTC
NA	TRBV5-1	TRBD2	TRBJ2-1	CASSLESQGGYNEQFF	TGCGCCAGCAGCTTGGAATCCCAGGGAGGGTACAATGAGCAGTTCTTC
NA	TRBV7-2	NA	TRBJ2-2	CASSLVAAGAGELFF	TGTGCCAGCAGCTTAGTGGCGGCAGGGGCCGGGGAGCTGTTTTTT
once	TRBV18	NA	TRBJ1-5	CASSPVGGDSNQPQHF	TGTGCCAGCTCACCAGTGGGGGGGGATAGCAATCAGCCCCAGCATTTT